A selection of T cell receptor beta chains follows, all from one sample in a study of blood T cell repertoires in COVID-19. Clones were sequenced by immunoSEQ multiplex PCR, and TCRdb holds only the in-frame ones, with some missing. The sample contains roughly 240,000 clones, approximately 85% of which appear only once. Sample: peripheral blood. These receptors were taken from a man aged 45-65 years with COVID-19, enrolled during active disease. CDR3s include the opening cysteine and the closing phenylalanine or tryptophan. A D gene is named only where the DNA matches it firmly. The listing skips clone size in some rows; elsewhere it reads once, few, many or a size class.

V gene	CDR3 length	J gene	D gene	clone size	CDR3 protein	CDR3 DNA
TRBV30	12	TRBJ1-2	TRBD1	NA	CAWRRTGFGYTF	TGTGCCTGGAGGCGGACAGGGTTTGGCTACACCTTC
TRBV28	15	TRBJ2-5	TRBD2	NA	CASSLGVSGGETQYF	TGTGCCAGCAGTTTAGGGGTTAGCGGGGGGGAGACCCAGTACTTC
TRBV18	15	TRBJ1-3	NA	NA	CASSPDGNSGNTIYF	TGTGCCAGCTCACCTGACGGGAACTCTGGAAACACCATATATTTT
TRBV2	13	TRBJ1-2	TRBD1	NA	CASNIQGGRGYTF	TGTGCCAGCAACATTCAGGGGGGCCGGGGCTACACCTTC
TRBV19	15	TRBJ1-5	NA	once	CASSYGLGGNQPQHF	TGTGCCAGTAGTTACGGACTAGGCGGCAATCAGCCCCAGCATTTT
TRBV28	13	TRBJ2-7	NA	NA	CASSHARDYEQYF	TGTGCCAGCAGTCACGCCAGGGACTACGAGCAGTACTTC
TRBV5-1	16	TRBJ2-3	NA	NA	CASSLTLATSTDTQYF	TGCGCCAGCAGCTTGACCCTAGCGACAAGCACAGATACGCAGTATTTT
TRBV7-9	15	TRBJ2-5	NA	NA	CASSLAGTSQETQYF	TGTGCCAGCAGCTTAGCCGGGACTTCCCAAGAGACCCAGTACTTC
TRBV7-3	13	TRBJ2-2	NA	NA	CASSPSSTGELFF	TGTGCCAGCAGCCCTAGTAGTACCGGGGAGCTGTTTTTT
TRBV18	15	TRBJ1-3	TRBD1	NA	CASSLTGALGNTIYF	TGTGCCAGCTCACTCACAGGGGCCTTGGGAAACACCATATATTTT
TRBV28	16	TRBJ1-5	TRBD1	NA	CASSLLVAGGGQPQHF	TGTGCCAGCAGTTTATTAGTCGCAGGGGGAGGTCAGCCCCAGCATTTT
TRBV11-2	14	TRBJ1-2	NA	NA	CASSTRTAANGYTF	TGTGCCAGCAGCACTCGGACAGCCGCGAATGGCTACACCTTC
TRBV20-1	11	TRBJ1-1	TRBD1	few	CSTPGGWEAFF	TGCAGTACACCAGGGGGCTGGGAAGCTTTCTTT
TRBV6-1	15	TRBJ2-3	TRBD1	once	CASSDRDRVSDTQYF	TGTGCCAGCAGTGACCGGGACAGGGTGTCAGATACGCAGTATTTT
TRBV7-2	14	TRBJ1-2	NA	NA	CASSLAAFNYGYTF	TGTGCCAGCAGCTTAGCGGCTTTTAACTATGGCTACACCTTC
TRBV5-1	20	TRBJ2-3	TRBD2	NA	CASSLSGLAGASVILFTQYF	TGCGCCAGCAGCTTAAGCGGACTAGCGGGGGCAAGTGTTATTCTTTTTACGCAGTATTTT
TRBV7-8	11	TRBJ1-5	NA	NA	CASGQEAPRHF	TGTGCCAGCGGGCAGGAGGCCCCCCGGCATTTT
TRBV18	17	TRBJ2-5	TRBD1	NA	CASSPPYGQENQETQYF	TGTGCCAGCTCACCACCGTACGGACAGGAGAACCAAGAGACCCAGTACTTC
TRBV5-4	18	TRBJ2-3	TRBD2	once	CASSPGTSGGAMTDTQYF	TGTGCCAGCAGCCCAGGGACTAGCGGGGGGGCAATGACAGATACGCAGTATTTT
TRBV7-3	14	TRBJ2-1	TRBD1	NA	CASSLARGYNEQFF	TGTGCCAGCAGCTTAGCCAGGGGGTACAATGAGCAGTTCTTC
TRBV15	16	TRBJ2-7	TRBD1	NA	CATSRDRGQWMLEQYF	TGTGCCACCAGCAGAGATAGGGGGCAGTGGATGTTGGAGCAGTACTTC
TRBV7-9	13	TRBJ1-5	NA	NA	CASSLAGDQPQHF	TGTGCCAGCAGCTTAGCAGGGGATCAGCCCCAGCATTTT
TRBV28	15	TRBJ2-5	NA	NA	CASSLTLSVQETQYF	TGTGCCAGCAGTTTAACCCTATCTGTACAAGAGACCCAGTACTTC
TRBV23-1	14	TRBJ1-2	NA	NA	CASSQSGGVYGYTF	TGCGCCAGCAGTCAATCGGGCGGGGTTTATGGCTACACCTTC
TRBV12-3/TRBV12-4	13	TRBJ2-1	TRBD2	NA	CASSLGGYNEQFF	TGTGCCAGCAGTTTGGGGGGGTACAATGAGCAGTTCTTC
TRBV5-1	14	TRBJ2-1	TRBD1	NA	CASSFPGQGAEQFF	TGCGCCAGCAGCTTCCCGGGACAGGGTGCTGAGCAGTTCTTC
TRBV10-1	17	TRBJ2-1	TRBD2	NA	CASSTVRPGGSYNEQFF	TGCGCCAGCAGTACAGTCCGACCGGGGGGCTCCTACAATGAGCAGTTCTTC
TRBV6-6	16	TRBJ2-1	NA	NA	CASSPGGTLSYNEQFF	TGTGCCAGCAGTCCCGGGGGGACACTCTCCTACAATGAGCAGTTCTTC
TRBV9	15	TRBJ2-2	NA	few	CASSARQVNTGELFF	TGTGCCAGCAGCGCTAGACAGGTCAACACCGGGGAGCTGTTTTTT
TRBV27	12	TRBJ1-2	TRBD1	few	CASKIQGYGYTF	TGTGCCAGCAAAATACAGGGGTATGGCTACACCTTC
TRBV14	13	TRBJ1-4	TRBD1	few	CASSRGTDEKLFF	TGTGCCAGCAGCCGTGGGACAGATGAAAAACTGTTTTTT
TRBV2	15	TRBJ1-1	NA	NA	CASSEVGRMNTEAFF	TGTGCCAGCAGTGAAGTGGGGCGAATGAACACTGAAGCTTTCTTT
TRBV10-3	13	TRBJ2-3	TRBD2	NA	CAITSGGTDTQYF	TGTGCCATCACAAGCGGGGGCACAGATACGCAGTATTTT
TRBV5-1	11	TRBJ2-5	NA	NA	CASSSGKTQYF	TGCGCCAGCAGCTCCGGGAAGACCCAGTACTTC
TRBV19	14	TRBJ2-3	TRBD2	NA	CASRLAGLADTQYF	TGTGCCAGTAGACTAGCGGGGTTGGCAGATACGCAGTATTTT
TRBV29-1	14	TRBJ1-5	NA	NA	CSSPVQGDNQPQHF	TGCAGCTCCCCAGTTCAGGGCGACAATCAGCCCCAGCATTTT
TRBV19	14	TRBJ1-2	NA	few	CASSIGQANYGYTF	TGTGCCAGTAGTATAGGACAGGCAAACTATGGCTACACCTTC
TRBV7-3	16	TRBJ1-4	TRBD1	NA	CASSLGQGTPNEKLFF	TGTGCCAGCAGCTTGGGACAGGGGACCCCTAATGAAAAACTGTTTTTT
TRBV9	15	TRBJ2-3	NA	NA	CASSRRGGDTDTQYF	TGTGCCAGCAGCCGAAGGGGTGGGGACACAGATACGCAGTATTTT
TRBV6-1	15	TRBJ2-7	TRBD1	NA	CASSEPGTGTYEQYF	TGTGCCAGCAGTGAACCCGGGACAGGAACCTACGAGCAGTACTTC
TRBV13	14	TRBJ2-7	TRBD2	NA	CASGTSGGVYEQYF	TGTGCCAGCGGGACTAGCGGGGGTGTATACGAGCAGTACTTC